The rows below give T cell receptor beta chains drawn from one sample of a study of T-cell memory formation after mild COVID-19. TCRdb ran MiXCR on the 5' RACE reads and lists one entry per CDR3 protein. This sample yields about 140,000 distinct CDR3 sequences, of which 14% to 15% are seen a single time; around 27% belongs to the top ten. Sequenced sample: PBMCs or a T cell subset sorted from them (not recorded which). Source of these receptors: an adult woman who had mild COVID-19 (a few samples of this study predate the infection). Cell type and time point are not known. Both conserved end residues are trimmed from each CDR3.

TRBJ2-7 | TRBV5-5 | ASTSAGEHYEQY
TRBJ2-3 | TRBV7-2 | ASSENTDTQY
TRBJ2-7 | TRBV19 | ASRGTTLSYEQY
TRBJ1-1 | TRBV4-2 | ASSHDRGPTEAF
TRBJ2-2 | TRBV5-5 | ASSLGNGITGELF
TRBJ2-5 | TRBV7-9 | ASSRGRQGMETQY
TRBJ2-3 | TRBV5-1 | ASSLKVSTDTQY
TRBJ2-5 | TRBV7-9 | ASSLVRPASETQY
TRBJ2-5 | TRBV12-3/TRBV12-4 | ASSFLPTQETQY
TRBJ2-5 | TRBV7-9 | ASSSQGSRETQY
TRBJ2-7 | TRBV9 | ASSVGTLEIHEQY
TRBJ2-5 | TRBV7-6 | ASSPHGGQETQY
TRBJ2-1 | TRBV20-1 | SARDVTPRPHEQF
TRBJ2-3 | TRBV4-2 | ASSQDSGTVQDTQY
TRBJ1-1 | TRBV6-6 | ASRSGGTEAF
TRBJ2-3 | TRBV7-8 | ASRETDTQY
TRBJ2-7 | TRBV9 | ASSVAPGSSYEQY